This T cell receptor beta chain was identified during a study of T cell repertoires in ileal Crohn's disease. Study as a whole: All patients had surgery for stricturing (about 60%) or penetrating (about 40%) disease. About half of patients got postoperative therapy: about a dozen thiopurines, approximately 18 anti-TNF. From the surgical specimen's inflamed ileum, biopsies were taken as M0.

Time point here: inflamed ileum from the surgical specimen. On this clone: Its target is unknown.

Study-wide findings and caveats: Active smokers at surgery had more clonal expansions than non-smokers.

Using immunoSEQ multiplex PCR, the repertoire was profiled, and TCRdb retains in-frame clones only, with some absent. The table shows 13,000 to 15,000 clones, with less than 80% occurring only once. Sequencing used ileal tissue. The sequence derives from an adult with Crohn's disease.

The CDR3 DNA follows: TGTGCCAGCAGCTTGGCTCCTAGCGGGGGGTTCCACGAGCAGTACTTC. Translation gives CASSLAPSGGFHEQYF. The chain has TRBV5-6 and TRBJ2-7; TRBD2 aligns across 11 bases. V was pared by 0 bases and J by 5 bases, with 7 bases of the junction left unmatched. The germline V gene encodes CDR1 SGHDT and CDR2 YYEEEE. The CDR3 totals 16 residues.